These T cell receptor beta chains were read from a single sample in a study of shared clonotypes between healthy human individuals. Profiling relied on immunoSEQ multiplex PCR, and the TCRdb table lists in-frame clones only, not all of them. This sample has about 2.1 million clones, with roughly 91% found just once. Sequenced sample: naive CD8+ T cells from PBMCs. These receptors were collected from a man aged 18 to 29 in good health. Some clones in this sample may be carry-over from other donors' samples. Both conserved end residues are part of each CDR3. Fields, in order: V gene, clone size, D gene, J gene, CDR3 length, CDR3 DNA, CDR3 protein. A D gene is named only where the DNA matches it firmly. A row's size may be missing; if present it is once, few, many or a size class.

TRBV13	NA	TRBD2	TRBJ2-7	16	TGTGCCAGCAGCCCCCCCTCTGGGACTAGCGGGGTCGAGCAGTACTTC	CASSPPSGTSGVEQYF
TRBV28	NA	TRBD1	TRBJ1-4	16	TGTGCCAGCAGTTTGGGGTGGGGACAGGGGAATGAAAAACTGTTTTTT	CASSLGWGQGNEKLFF
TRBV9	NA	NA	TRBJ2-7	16	TGTGCCAGCAGCGAAAAACTAGCCGCTCCCTCCTACGAGCAGTACTTC	CASSEKLAAPSYEQYF
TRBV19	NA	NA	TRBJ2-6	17	TGTGCCAGTAGTATCGCAGGGGTTTACTCTGGGGCCAACGTCCTGACTTTC	CASSIAGVYSGANVLTF
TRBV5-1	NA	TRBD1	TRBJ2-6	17	TGCGCCAGCAGCACGACAGGGATGGTCTCTGGGGCCAACGTCCTGACTTTC	CASSTTGMVSGANVLTF
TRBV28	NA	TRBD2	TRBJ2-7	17	TGTGCCAGCAGGCCGGGACTAGCGGGAGTAGAGGCCTACGAGCAGTACTTC	CASRPGLAGVEAYEQYF
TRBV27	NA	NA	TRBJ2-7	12	TGTGCCAGCAGTCCAAGCAACCACGAGCAGTACTTC	CASSPSNHEQYF
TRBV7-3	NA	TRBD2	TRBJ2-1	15	TGTGCCAGCAGCTCTGGACTAGCGGGAGGAAATGAGCAGTTCTTC	CASSSGLAGGNEQFF
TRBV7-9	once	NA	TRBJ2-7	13	TGTGCCAGCAGAAAGGTTCTAGCCTACGAGCAGTACTTC	CASRKVLAYEQYF
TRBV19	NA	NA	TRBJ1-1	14	TGTGCCAGTATCGGGGGGGAGTTGAGCACTGAAGCTTTCTTT	CASIGGELSTEAFF
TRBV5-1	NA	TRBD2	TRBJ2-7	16	TGCGCCAGCAGCTCGATTCCTAGCGGGAGCGGTGACGAGCAGTACTTC	CASSSIPSGSGDEQYF
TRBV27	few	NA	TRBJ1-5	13	TGTGCCAGCAGTTTCAGAGGGGTTCAGCCCCAGCATTTT	CASSFRGVQPQHF